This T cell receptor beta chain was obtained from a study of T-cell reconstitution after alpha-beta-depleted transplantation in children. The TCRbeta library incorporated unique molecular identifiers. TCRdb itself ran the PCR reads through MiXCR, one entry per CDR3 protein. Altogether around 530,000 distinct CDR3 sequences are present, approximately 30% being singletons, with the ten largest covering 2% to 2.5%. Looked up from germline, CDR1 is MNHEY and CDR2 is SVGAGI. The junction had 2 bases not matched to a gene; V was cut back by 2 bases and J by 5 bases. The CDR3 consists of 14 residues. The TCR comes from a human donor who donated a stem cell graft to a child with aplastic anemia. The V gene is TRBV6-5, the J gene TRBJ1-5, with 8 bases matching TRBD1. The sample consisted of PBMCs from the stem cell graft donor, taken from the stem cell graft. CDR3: CASSYGTGHQPQHF. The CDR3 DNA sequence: TGTGCCAGCAGTTACGGGACAGGCCATCAGCCCCAGCATTTT.